Following are 9 T cell receptor beta chains from one sample sequenced in a study of blood T cell repertoires in COVID-19. This table comes from immunoSEQ multiplex PCR, and its TCRdb copy is limited to in-frame clones, with some not included. The sample contains roughly 250,000 clones, 87% of which appear only once. Sequenced material: PBMCs or T cells enriched from blood (not recorded which). These receptors were obtained from a woman in her 30s with acute COVID-19.

The chain joins TRBV2 to TRBJ2-3, with TRBD2 as a possible D gene (6 bases). CDR1 is SNHLY, CDR2 FYNNEI, per germline. The CDR3 extends over 16 amino acids. Trimming stripped 4 bases from V and 3 bases from J, with 17 bases between. The DNA for the CDR3 is TGTGCCAGCAGTGTAAGGAGGGCCCGTCAAACAGATACGCAGTATTTT. Protein sequence: CASSVRRARQTDTQYF.

This chain links TRBV18 with TRBJ2-3; D might be TRBD2 (5 bases). The CDR3 runs to 14 residues. Germline CDR1 and CDR2: KGHSH and LQKENI. Trimming took 3 bases from V and 1 from J, leaving 8 bases between them. CDR3 in amino acids: CASSPDWGTDTQYF. DNA for the CDR3: TGTGCCAGCTCACCGGACTGGGGCACAGATACGCAGTATTTT.

Note on this clone: One end of the junction varies from germline; a read error may be responsible. V gene TRBV7-7 combines with J gene TRBJ2-5; TRBD2 matches 9 bases. Germline V gives CDR1 SSHAT, CDR2 FNYEAQ (reference sequence). CDR3 length: 16 amino acids. The CDR3 is CASSPRLAAIQETQYF. DNA for the CDR3: TGTGCTAGCAGCCCCCGACTAGCGGCTATCCAAGAGACCCAGTACTTC.

This chain links TRBV2 with TRBJ2-7, with 13 nucleotides matching TRBD2. CDR1 and CDR2 from the germline V gene are SNHLY and FYNNEI. The CDR3 extends over 18 amino acids. Germline trimming cut 1 base from V and 3 bases from J; bases unmatched to any gene: 9. For the CDR3, the DNA is TGTGCCAGCAGTGAAGTAGTTTTATGGACTAGCGGGAGCTACGAGCAGTACTTC. This gives the protein CASSEVVLWTSGSYEQYF.

This clone occurred a few times. This chain links TRBV28 with TRBJ2-1; TRBD2 is a possible D gene (5 bases). V dropped 2 bases and J dropped 6 bases, with 14 bases sitting between them. The CDR3 is 15 amino acids. Per the germline V gene, CDR1 is MDHEN and CDR2 is SYDVKM. CDR3 loop: CASSLPTLGSNEQFF. The CDR3 DNA follows: TGTGCCAGCAGTTTACCCACTCTGGGGAGCAATGAGCAGTTCTTC.

The gene calls are TRBV15 and TRBJ2-2; tentatively, D is TRBD2 (5 bases). Germline V CDR1 and CDR2: LNHNV, YYDKDF (reference sequence). V was clipped by 6 bases and J by 3 bases, with 23 bases between them. This CDR3 comprises 18 residues. CDR3 nucleotide sequence: TGTGCCACCAGGGTGACTCGAGCATCAACCGGGGACACCGGGGAGCTGTTTTTT. Translation: CATRVTRASTGDTGELFF.

This clone has more than one count but fewer than ten. This sequence joins TRBV6-5 and TRBJ1-2; D uncertain. The germline CDR1 and CDR2 sequences are MNHEY and SVGAGI. The CDR3 consists of 13 residues. V was cut by 6 bases and J by 2 bases, with 10 bases left in between. The CDR3 reads CASSNAGNYGYTF. For the CDR3, the DNA is TGTGCCAGCAGCAACGCGGGGAACTATGGCTACACCTTC.

The V gene is TRBV28, the J gene TRBJ1-5, with 8 positions matching TRBD1. Looked up from germline, CDR1 is MDHEN and CDR2 is SYDVKM. With V trimmed by 6 bases and J by 3 bases, 1 base remained unmatched. This CDR3 comprises 13 residues. The CDR3 DNA reads as TGTGCCAGCAGGCAGGGGGCCAATCAGCCCCAGCATTTT. It codes for CASRQGANQPQHF.

V and J are TRBV9 and TRBJ1-5, with TRBD1 as a possible D gene (6 bases). The V gene's germline CDR1 is SGDLS and CDR2 YYNGEE. The length of the CDR3 is 15 residues. Trimming cost V 3 bases and J 0 bases, with 10 bases left between them. The CDR3 coding sequence is TGTGCCAGCAGCGCGGCACAGGGTAGCAATCAGCCCCAGCATTTT. Amino acid sequence: CASSAAQGSNQPQHF.